These 8 T cell receptor beta chains were all obtained from the same sample, sequenced in a study of control samples from healthy donors and cancer patients. Sequencing was performed with immunoSEQ multiplex PCR; in TCRdb, only in-frame clones are kept and a portion is missing. The sample comprises over 85,000 clones, 70% to 90% of which are singletons, and around 3.9% rests with the top ten. Source material: PBMCs. These receptors were taken from a woman aged 55 to 70 with lung cancer.

This clone was observed once. The rearrangement joins TRBV5-4 to TRBJ2-1; D not certain. V was pared by 4 bases and J by 5 bases, with 16 bases between. Germline loops: CDR1 SGHNT, CDR2 YYREEE (reference sequence). This CDR3 comprises 15 residues. CDR3 loop: CASSPPPGTNNEQFF. The CDR3 DNA is TGTGCCAGCAGCCCCCCGCCAGGTACCAACAATGAGCAGTTCTTC.

V usage is TRBV5-6 and J usage is TRBJ1-6, with D uncertain. Trimming took off 0 bases at V and 4 bases at J, with 14 bases between the two ends. There are 17 residues in the CDR3. Looked up from germline, CDR1 is SGHDT and CDR2 is YYEEEE. The CDR3 sequence: CASSLGTGTEYNSPLHF. CDR3 nucleotide sequence: TGTGCCAGCAGCTTGGGTACGGGAACGGAGTATAATTCACCCCTCCACTTT.

This rearrangement joins TRBV7-2 to TRBJ1-1; D call uncertain. Germline CDR1 reads SGHTA; CDR2 reads FQGNSA. Trimming shortened V by 5 bases and J by 4 bases, and 20 bases separated the two germline ends. There are 16 residues in the CDR3. In DNA, the CDR3 is TGTGCCAGCAGCCTAGGAGAAGTCCCCCGAATCACTGAAGCTTTCTTT. Its protein product is CASSLGEVPRITEAFF.

This clone came up once. The chain links TRBV9 to TRBJ1-3, with 9 bases fitting TRBD1. This CDR3 has 15 residues. After removal of 4 bases from V and 2 bases from J, the junction contained 4 bases not matched to a gene. In germline, CDR1 is SGDLS, CDR2 YYNGEE. The DNA of the CDR3 is TGTGCCAGCAGCCAAGGGACAGGGACTGGAAACACCATATATTTT. Amino acids: CASSQGTGTGNTIYF.

This clone was recorded once. J is TRBJ1-1 and V is TRBV27; D unclear. The CDR3 contains 13 residues. The ends were cut back, 2 bases at V and 7 bases at J, with 11 bases in the middle. Germline-derived CDR1 and CDR2 are MNHEY and SMNVEV (reference sequence). The CDR3 DNA sequence: TGTGCCAGCAGTTTAGCCATGAAGTATGAAGCTTTCTTT. This sequence encodes CASSLAMKYEAFF.

The chain has TRBV9 and TRBJ2-3; no firm D call. Germline V gives CDR1 SGDLS, CDR2 YYNGEE. The V end lost 0 bases, the J end lost 4 bases, and 6 bases lay between the germline ends. This CDR3 has 13 residues. In nucleotides, the CDR3 is TGTGCCAGCAGCGTAGCCATGGCAGATACGCAGTATTTT. Its translation is CASSVAMADTQYF.

The rearrangement uses TRBV28 and TRBJ1-2; TRBD1 is a possible D gene (6 bases). CDR3 length equals 13 residues. Trimming removed 1 base at V and 7 bases at J, with 10 bases between. Germline loops: CDR1 MDHEN, CDR2 SYDVKM. The DNA for the CDR3 is TGTGCCAGCAGTTTATCAGGGGTGGCTGGCTACACCTTC. This encodes CASSLSGVAGYTF.

This rearrangement joins TRBV5-1 to TRBJ2-7; D gene unclear. Trimming took off 4 bases at V and 3 bases at J, with 8 bases between the two ends. The CDR3 covers 12 residues. CDR1 and CDR2 from the germline V gene are SGHRS and YFSETQ. The CDR3 reads CASSRDNYEQYF. The CDR3 nucleotides are TGCGCCAGCAGCCGCGACAACTACGAGCAGTACTTC.